One sample yielded the 17 T cell receptor beta chains listed below, sequenced in a study of cytomegalovirus exposure and HLA in healthy donors. Libraries were prepared by immunoSEQ multiplex PCR; TCRdb keeps only in-frame clonotypes and omits some of them. Of 200,000 or so clones listed, around 87% are singletons. Input material: PBMCs. The receptors derive from a woman between 18 and 29 years old in good health and CMV-seropositive.

The chain joins TRBV6-1 to TRBJ2-3, with 8 bases fitting TRBD1. From germline, CDR1 is MNHNS and CDR2 SASEGT. The CDR3 runs to 12 residues. V was pared by 8 bases and J by 4 bases, with 2 bases of the junction left unmatched. This CDR3 reads CASGTGPDTQYF. CDR3 in DNA: TGTGCCAGCGGGACAGGCCCAGATACGCAGTATTTT.

This clone was recorded only once. V usage is TRBV10-3 and J usage is TRBJ1-2; D might be TRBD1 (5 bases). CDR1 is ENHRY and CDR2 is SYGVKD in the germline V gene. This CDR3 has 17 residues. V shed 6 bases and J shed 4 bases, with 24 bases lying between them. CDR3 amino acids: CAISGPGRKLLAYGYTF. CDR3 DNA sequence: TGTGCCATCAGCGGGCCGGGACGGAAACTACTAGCCTATGGCTACACCTTC.

J is TRBJ2-1 and V is TRBV9, with 8 bases that match TRBD2. There are 16 residues in the CDR3. CDR1 SGDLS and CDR2 YYNGEE come from the germline V gene. The J segment lost 3 bases and the V segment lost 2 bases, leaving 7 bases of the junction unmatched. Here the CDR3 reads CASSVKREIHYNEQFF. In nucleotides, the CDR3 is TGTGCCAGCAGCGTCAAGCGGGAGATCCACTACAATGAGCAGTTCTTC.

The rearrangement links TRBV15 to TRBJ2-2; D remains ambiguous. V was trimmed by 0 bases and J by 4 bases, leaving 12 bases between them. The CDR3 spans 16 residues. Germline CDR1 reads LNHNV; CDR2 reads YYDKDF (reference sequence). The CDR3 DNA reads TGTGCCACCAGCAGAGAGCGAGGCTTAACCACCGGGGAGCTGTTTTTT. It specifies CATSRERGLTTGELFF.

The V and J genes are TRBV13 and TRBJ2-3; a weak D match, TRBD2 (6 bases). The CDR3 runs 12 residues. V was pared by 3 bases and J by 6 bases, with 7 bases between. Germline loops: CDR1 PRHDT, CDR2 FYEKMQ (reference sequence). The CDR3 region has the DNA TGTGCCAGCAGCTTTCGGGAGGATACGCAGTATTTT. This sequence encodes CASSFREDTQYF.

This chain uses TRBV4-1 with TRBJ2-2; 9 bases are a match to TRBD2. This CDR3 is 20 amino acids long. Germline V lookup: CDR1 MGHRA, CDR2 YSYEKL. Trimming removed 0 bases from V and 0 bases from J; junction bases left unmatched: 11. DNA of the CDR3: TGCGCCAGCAGCCAAGAAAGGGCGGGGCGGGAGGGTACGAACACCGGGGAGCTGTTTTTT. Translation gives CASSQERAGREGTNTGELFF.

V gene TRBV6-6 combines with J gene TRBJ1-5, with TRBD1 as a possible D gene (5 bases). With 8 bases removed from V and 2 bases from J, the gap between germline ends came to 13 bases. Germline-derived CDR1 and CDR2 are MNHNY and SVGAGI (reference sequence). The CDR3 is made up of 14 amino acids. CDR3 amino acids: CASGDGGGNQPQHF. The CDR3 DNA sequence: TGTGCCAGCGGGGACGGGGGTGGCAATCAGCCCCAGCATTTT.

The genes are TRBV10-1 and TRBJ2-5; D is perhaps TRBD2 (6 bases). The CDR3 extends over 16 amino acids. Germline V gene lookup returns CDR1 WNHNN and CDR2 SYGVQD (reference sequence). The germline V and J ends were trimmed by 3 bases and 2 bases, with 16 bases remaining between them. The CDR3 region is CASSDEGAGYQETQYF. CDR3 in DNA: TGCGCCAGCAGTGACGAAGGAGCGGGCTATCAAGAGACCCAGTACTTC.

The gene calls are TRBV30 and TRBJ2-3; 12 bases line up with TRBD2. Germline-derived CDR1 and CDR2 are GTSNPN and SVGIG (reference sequence). This CDR3 spans 16 amino acids. With V trimmed by 2 bases and J by 4 bases, 7 bases remained unmatched. The CDR3 loop is CAWSPLAGGRADTQYF. Here the CDR3 DNA reads TGTGCCTGGAGTCCTCTAGCGGGAGGGCGGGCAGATACGCAGTATTTT.

The V gene is TRBV7-8, the J gene TRBJ1-2; 7 nucleotides align to TRBD1. V lost 1 base, J lost 3 bases, and 14 bases stayed unmatched. Germline CDR1 is SGHVS and CDR2 is FQNEAQ. The CDR3 consists of 18 residues. CDR3 protein: CASSLVSTGSFGDYGYTF. In DNA form, the CDR3 reads TGTGCCAGCAGCTTAGTTTCGACAGGGAGTTTCGGAGACTATGGCTACACCTTC. The entire variable domain, with the rest obtained from reference TRBV7-8 and TRBJ1-2, is as follows: GAGVSQSPRYKVAKRGQDVALRCDPISGHVSLFWYQQALGQGPEFLTYFQNEAQLDKSGLPSDRFFAERPEGSVSTLKIQRTQQEDSAVYLCASSLVSTGSFGDYGYTFGSGTRLTVV.

The J gene is TRBJ2-3, the V gene TRBV9; D is uncertain. This CDR3 is built from 14 residues. Germline V gene data show CDR1 as SGDLS and CDR2 as YYNGEE. Trimming stripped 0 bases from V and 8 bases from J, with 13 bases between. CDR3 in amino acids: CASSVEPRTGTQYF. DNA of the CDR3: TGTGCCAGCAGCGTAGAGCCCCGTACCGGTACGCAGTATTTT.

V usage is TRBV27 and J usage is TRBJ2-7, with 12 positions matching TRBD1. Per the germline V gene, CDR1 is MNHEY and CDR2 is SMNVEV (reference sequence). The J segment lost 6 bases and the V segment lost 5 bases, leaving 11 bases of the junction unmatched. This CDR3 is 16 amino acids long. The DNA of the CDR3 is TGTGCCAGCAGTCTTTCATGGGACAGGGGGCATTTCGAGCAGTACTTC. It codes for CASSLSWDRGHFEQYF.

The genes are TRBV6-5 and TRBJ2-7; possibly TRBD2 for D (7 bases). The CDR3 runs 14 residues. Germline loops: CDR1 MNHEY, CDR2 SVGAGI. The V end was cut by 7 bases, the J end by 6 bases, with 19 bases between. The DNA for the CDR3 is TGTGCCAGCAACCGCGGGGGCCTCGCGGGCGAGCAGTACTTC. As protein: CASNRGGLAGEQYF.

This clone turned up a few times. The V gene is TRBV30, the J gene TRBJ2-2; no reliable D call. V lost 0 bases to trimming and J lost 5 bases, with 10 bases between them. The CDR3 runs 14 residues. From germline, CDR1 is GTSNPN and CDR2 SVGIG (reference sequence). The CDR3 is CAWSVRFVTGELFF. CDR3 coding DNA: TGTGCCTGGAGTGTACGGTTCGTAACCGGGGAGCTGTTTTTT. Combining the CDR3 with reference TRBV30 and TRBJ2-2 gives the whole variable domain SQTIHQWPATLVQPVGSPLSLECTVEGTSNPNLYWYRQAAGRGLQLLFYSVGIGQISSEVPQNLSASRPQDRQFILSSKKLLLSDSGFYLCAWSVRFVTGELFFGEGSRLTVL.

The J gene is TRBJ1-5, the V gene TRBV30, with D hard to call. V lost 2 bases and J lost 1, with 6 bases in between. CDR3 length: 13 residues. Germline values: CDR1 GTSNPN, CDR2 SVGIG (reference sequence). The CDR3 bases are TGTGCCTGGAGTCACACAAGCAATCAGCCCCAGCATTTT. Translated: CAWSHTSNQPQHF.

The chain has TRBV27 and TRBJ2-7; 8 bases are shared with TRBD1. Germline assignment: CDR1 MNHEY and CDR2 SMNVEV (reference sequence). The CDR3 covers 15 residues. The trim removed 7 bases at V and 2 bases at J, leaving 10 bases unmatched. CDR3 amino acids: CASKFSGGLPYEQYF. The CDR3 DNA reads as TGTGCCAGCAAGTTCTCAGGGGGCTTACCCTACGAGCAGTACTTC.

The chain joins TRBV29-1 to TRBJ2-1; D possibly corresponds to TRBD2 (6 bases). CDR3 length: 15 amino acids. Germline-derived CDR1 and CDR2 are SQVTM and ANQGSEA. Between the trimmed V and J ends, which lost 4 bases and 6 bases, there was a span of 19 bases. CDR3 region: CSVGRWDSGGNEQFF. The CDR3 nucleotides read TGCAGCGTTGGTCGTTGGGACTCCGGGGGCAATGAGCAGTTCTTC.